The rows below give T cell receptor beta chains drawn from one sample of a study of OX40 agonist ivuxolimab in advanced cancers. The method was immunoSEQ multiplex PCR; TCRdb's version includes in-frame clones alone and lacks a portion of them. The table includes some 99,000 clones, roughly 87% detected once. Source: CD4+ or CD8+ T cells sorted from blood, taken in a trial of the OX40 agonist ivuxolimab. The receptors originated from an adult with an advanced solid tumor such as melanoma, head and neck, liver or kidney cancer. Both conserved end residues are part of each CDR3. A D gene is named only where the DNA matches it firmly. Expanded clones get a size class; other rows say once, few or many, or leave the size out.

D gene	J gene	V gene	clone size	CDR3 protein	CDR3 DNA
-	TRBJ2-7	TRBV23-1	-	CASRPSTNAKREVEQYF	TGCGCCAGCAGACCCAGCACGAACGCAAAAAGGGAGGTTGAGCAGTACTTC
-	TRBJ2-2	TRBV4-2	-	CASSPRVMGGGELFF	TGTGCCAGCAGCCCCCGGGTAATGGGGGGCGGGGAGCTGTTTTTT
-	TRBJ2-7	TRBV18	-	CASSPNAGYEQYF	TGTGCCAGCTCACCAAACGCAGGGTACGAGCAGTACTTC
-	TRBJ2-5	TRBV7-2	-	CASSPGQGLETQYF	TGTGCCAGCAGCCCCGGGCAGGGGTTAGAGACCCAGTACTTC
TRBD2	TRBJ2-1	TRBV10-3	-	CAISRGSAGEQFF	TGTGCCATCAGTCGCGGGAGTGCCGGTGAGCAGTTCTTC
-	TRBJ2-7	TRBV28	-	CASEEDRSSYEQYF	TGTGCCAGCGAGGAAGACCGGTCCTCCTACGAGCAGTACTTC
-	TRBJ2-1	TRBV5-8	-	CASSLPGEFIDEQFF	TGTGCCAGCAGCTTGCCCGGGGAGTTTATAGATGAGCAGTTCTTC
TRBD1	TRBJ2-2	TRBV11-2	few	CASSAQGAVDTGELFF	TGTGCCAGCAGCGCCCAGGGGGCTGTGGACACCGGGGAGCTGTTTTTT
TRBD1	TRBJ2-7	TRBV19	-	CASSADQGQVSYEQYF	TGTGCCAGTAGTGCCGACCAGGGACAGGTCTCCTACGAGCAGTACTTC
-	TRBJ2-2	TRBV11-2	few	CASSFLRGRSTGELFF	TGTGCCAGCAGCTTTTTACGTGGGCGGAGCACCGGGGAGCTGTTTTTT
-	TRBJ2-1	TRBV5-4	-	CASSPWGSGSYNEQFF	TGTGCCAGCAGCCCCTGGGGTAGCGGATCCTACAATGAGCAGTTCTTC
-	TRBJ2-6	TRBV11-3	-	CASSLTVSGANVLTF	TGTGCCAGCAGCCTTACAGTTTCTGGGGCCAACGTCCTGACTTTC
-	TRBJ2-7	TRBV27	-	CASSFRVGAYEQYF	TGTGCCAGCAGTTTCCGGGTCGGTGCCTACGAGCAGTACTTC
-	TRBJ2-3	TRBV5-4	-	CASSFDSVRRSTDTQYF	TGTGCCAGCAGCTTCGATTCGGTACGACGTAGCACAGATACGCAGTATTTT
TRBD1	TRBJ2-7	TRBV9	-	CASSADRGVNEQYF	TGTGCCAGCAGCGCAGACAGGGGTGTGAACGAGCAGTACTTC
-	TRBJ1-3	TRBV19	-	CASSTTGGAPSGNTIYF	TGTGCCAGTAGTACCACGGGGGGGGCCCCCTCTGGAAACACCATATATTTT
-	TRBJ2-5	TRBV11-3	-	CASSSGSGETQYF	TGTGCCAGCAGCTCTGGGTCGGGAGAGACCCAGTACTTC
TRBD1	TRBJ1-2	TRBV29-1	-	CSVGQGYGYTF	TGCAGCGTTGGACAGGGTTATGGCTACACCTTC
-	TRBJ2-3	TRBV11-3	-	CASSLSQTAADTQYF	TGTGCCAGCAGCTTATCCCAGACAGCGGCAGATACGCAGTATTTT
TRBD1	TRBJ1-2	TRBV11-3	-	CASSSDRESVNYGYTF	TGTGCCAGCAGCTCGGACAGGGAGAGCGTTAACTATGGCTACACCTTC
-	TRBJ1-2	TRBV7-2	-	CASSLAGWDPSWGYTF	TGTGCCAGCAGCTTAGCGGGTTGGGACCCAAGTTGGGGCTACACCTTC
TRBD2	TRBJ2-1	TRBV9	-	CASSAVLASNEQFF	TGTGCCAGCAGCGCCGTACTAGCGTCGAATGAGCAGTTCTTC
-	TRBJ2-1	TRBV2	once	CASIGLSSYNEQFF	TGTGCCAGCATTGGCCTGAGCTCCTACAATGAGCAGTTCTTC
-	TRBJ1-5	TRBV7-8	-	CASSSTRGDQYQPQHF	TGTGCCAGCAGCTCGACTCGGGGGGATCAGTATCAGCCCCAGCATTTT
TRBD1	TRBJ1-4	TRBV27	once	CASSLTGNNEKLFF	TGTGCCAGCAGTTTGACAGGGAACAATGAAAAACTGTTTTTT
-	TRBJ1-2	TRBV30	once	CAWSGGSELAGTF	TGTGCCTGGAGCGGAGGGTCAGAATTAGCGGGCACCTTC
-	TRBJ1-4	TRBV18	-	CASSKGPGTEKLFF	TGTGCCAGCTCAAAGGGCCCCGGGACCGAAAAACTGTTTTTT
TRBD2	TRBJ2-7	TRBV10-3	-	CAISESASGRGAYEQYF	TGTGCCATCAGTGAGTCGGCTAGCGGGAGGGGCGCCTACGAGCAGTACTTC
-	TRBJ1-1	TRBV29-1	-	CSVEIGGLTEAFF	TGCAGCGTTGAAATTGGCGGATTAACTGAAGCTTTCTTT
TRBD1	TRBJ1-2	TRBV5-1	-	CASSLVGTGELYGYTF	TGCGCCAGCAGCTTGGTCGGGACAGGGGAGTTATATGGCTACACCTTC